A selection of T cell receptor beta chains follows, all from one sample in a study of T cells in Graves' hyperthyroidism and ophthalmopathy. TCRdb reprocessed the multiplex PCR reads via MiXCR and lists one record per CDR3 protein. The sample has 300,000 to 500,000 distinct CDR3 sequences; over 12% are singletons. The sample taken for sequencing was blood. These receptors all stem from a man aged 45-60 years with Graves' ophthalmopathy. Both conserved end residues are part of each CDR3. Fields, in order: CDR3 protein, CDR3 DNA, clone size, J gene, D gene, V gene. A D gene is named only where the DNA matches it firmly. For some rows the clone size is stated as once, few or many, or as a class when expanded; others skip it.

CDR3aa: CASSPGGSNEQYF
CDR3nt: TGTGCCAGCTCACCAGGGGGAAGTAACGAGCAGTACTTC
abundance: many
j_gene: TRBJ2-7
d_gene: NA
v_gene: TRBV18

CDR3aa: CSANRRLADTDTQYF
CDR3nt: TGCAGTGCAAATCGGAGACTAGCGGACACAGATACGCAGTATTTT
abundance: many
j_gene: TRBJ2-3
d_gene: TRBD2
v_gene: TRBV20-1

CDR3aa: CASSSEALSGYTF
CDR3nt: TGTGCCAGCAGCAGTGAAGCCCTTTCTGGCTACACCTTC
abundance: NA
j_gene: TRBJ1-2
d_gene: NA
v_gene: TRBV7-9

CDR3aa: CSARPQSDTQYF
CDR3nt: TGCAGTGCTAGACCACAATCAGATACGCAGTATTTT
abundance: few
j_gene: TRBJ2-3
d_gene: NA
v_gene: TRBV20-1

CDR3aa: CASSKNSGTGGETQYF
CDR3nt: TGTGCCAGCAGCAAAAACTCCGGGACAGGGGGAGAGACCCAGTACTTC
abundance: many
j_gene: TRBJ2-5
d_gene: TRBD1
v_gene: TRBV9

CDR3aa: CASSSGLAGAFYNEQFF
CDR3nt: TGTGCCAGCAGCTCGGGACTAGCGGGAGCCTTCTACAATGAGCAGTTCTTC
abundance: NA
j_gene: TRBJ2-1
d_gene: TRBD2
v_gene: TRBV7-9

CDR3aa: CASSELGFLPYEQYF
CDR3nt: TGTGCCAGCAGTGAATTGGGATTCCTCCCCTACGAGCAGTACTTC
abundance: many
j_gene: TRBJ2-7
d_gene: NA
v_gene: TRBV6-1

CDR3aa: CASSQDPGEEAFF
CDR3nt: TGCGCCAGCAGCCAAGATCCGGGCGAAGAAGCTTTCTTT
abundance: NA
j_gene: TRBJ1-1
d_gene: NA
v_gene: TRBV4-1

CDR3aa: CASRFGGDGNYGYTF
CDR3nt: TGTGCCAGCAGGTTCGGGGGGGATGGAAACTATGGCTACACCTTC
abundance: few
j_gene: TRBJ1-2
d_gene: NA
v_gene: TRBV12-3/TRBV12-4

CDR3aa: CATSDSTGTGNYEQYF
CDR3nt: TGTGCCACCAGTGACTCTACCGGGACAGGGAATTACGAGCAGTACTTC
abundance: few
j_gene: TRBJ2-7
d_gene: TRBD1
v_gene: TRBV24-1

CDR3aa: CSVSLAGGGETQYF
CDR3nt: TGCAGCGTTTCGCTAGCGGGAGGGGGCGAGACCCAGTACTTC
abundance: NA
j_gene: TRBJ2-5
d_gene: TRBD2
v_gene: TRBV29-1

CDR3aa: CASSRTGTAEAFF
CDR3nt: TGTGCCAGCAGCCGCACCGGGACTGCAGAAGCTTTCTTT
abundance: few
j_gene: TRBJ1-1
d_gene: NA
v_gene: TRBV7-9

CDR3aa: CASSQDSRGGHQKTQYF
CDR3nt: TGTGCCAGCAGCCAAGATAGTAGAGGAGGACACCAAAAGACCCAGTACTTC
abundance: many
j_gene: TRBJ2-5
d_gene: NA
v_gene: TRBV3-1

CDR3aa: CASSQGQGEGGQFF
CDR3nt: TGTGCCAGCAGCCAAGGACAGGGGGAGGGCGGGCAGTTCTTC
abundance: many
j_gene: TRBJ2-1
d_gene: TRBD1
v_gene: TRBV3-1

CDR3aa: CASSVWGSDEQYF
CDR3nt: TGTGCCAGCAGCGTTTGGGGGAGCGACGAGCAGTACTTC
abundance: many
j_gene: TRBJ2-7
d_gene: NA
v_gene: TRBV5-6

CDR3aa: CASSQDGVGETQYF
CDR3nt: TGCGCCAGCAGCCAGGACGGGGTTGGGGAGACCCAGTACTTC
abundance: NA
j_gene: TRBJ2-5
d_gene: NA
v_gene: TRBV4-1

CDR3aa: CASSDRDSRRPQHF
CDR3nt: TGTGCCAGCAGTGACCGGGACAGCAGACGGCCCCAGCATTTT
abundance: many
j_gene: TRBJ1-5
d_gene: TRBD1
v_gene: TRBV2

CDR3aa: CASSYSELAGREQFF
CDR3nt: TGTGCCAGCAGTTACTCGGAGCTAGCGGGACGGGAGCAGTTCTTC
abundance: NA
j_gene: TRBJ2-1
d_gene: TRBD2
v_gene: TRBV6-5

CDR3aa: CASSLRRSYEQYF
CDR3nt: TGCGCCAGCAGCTTGAGACGTTCCTACGAGCAGTACTTC
abundance: many
j_gene: TRBJ2-7
d_gene: NA
v_gene: TRBV5-1

CDR3aa: CASSQDPGSNQPQHF
CDR3nt: TGTGCCAGCAGCCAAGATCCTGGTTCCAATCAGCCCCAGCATTTT
abundance: few
j_gene: TRBJ1-5
d_gene: NA
v_gene: TRBV3-1

CDR3aa: CAISEGLALTDTQYF
CDR3nt: TGTGCCATCAGTGAGGGACTAGCGTTGACAGATACGCAGTATTTT
abundance: many
j_gene: TRBJ2-3
d_gene: TRBD2
v_gene: TRBV10-3

CDR3aa: CASSYDPSGRNNEQYF
CDR3nt: TGTGCCAGCAGTTATGATCCTAGCGGGAGGAACAACGAGCAGTACTTC
abundance: NA
j_gene: TRBJ2-7
d_gene: TRBD2
v_gene: TRBV27

CDR3aa: CASSPIGAEQFF
CDR3nt: TGTGCCAGCAGTCCAATCGGTGCTGAGCAGTTCTTC
abundance: many
j_gene: TRBJ2-1
d_gene: NA
v_gene: TRBV12-3/TRBV12-4

CDR3aa: CASSPGTQAYNEQFF
CDR3nt: TGTGCCAGCAGCCCTGGGACACAAGCCTACAATGAGCAGTTCTTC
abundance: many
j_gene: TRBJ2-1
d_gene: NA
v_gene: TRBV5-5

CDR3aa: CASSPGPVQETQYF
CDR3nt: TGTGCCAGCAGCCCAGGACCAGTACAAGAGACCCAGTACTTC
abundance: NA
j_gene: TRBJ2-5
d_gene: NA
v_gene: TRBV3-1

CDR3aa: CASGIYEQYF
CDR3nt: TGTGCCAGCGGCATCTACGAGCAGTACTTC
abundance: few
j_gene: TRBJ2-7
d_gene: NA
v_gene: TRBV28

CDR3aa: CSAGGDRLSYEQYF
CDR3nt: TGCAGCGCTGGGGGGGACAGACTCTCCTACGAGCAGTACTTC
abundance: NA
j_gene: TRBJ2-7
d_gene: NA
v_gene: TRBV29-1

CDR3aa: CASSSDRGATEAFF
CDR3nt: TGTGCCAGCAGTTCGGACAGGGGGGCGACTGAAGCTTTCTTT
abundance: many
j_gene: TRBJ1-1
d_gene: TRBD1
v_gene: TRBV28

CDR3aa: CASRQDKAPLHF
CDR3nt: TGTGCCAGTAGGCAGGATAAGGCACCCCTCCACTTT
abundance: many
j_gene: TRBJ1-6
d_gene: NA
v_gene: TRBV27

CDR3aa: CASSLAGTGGYGELFF
CDR3nt: TGCGCCAGCAGCTTGGCCGGGACAGGGGGCTACGGGGAGCTGTTTTTT
abundance: many
j_gene: TRBJ2-2
d_gene: TRBD1
v_gene: TRBV5-1

CDR3aa: CATSSMRYNEQFF
CDR3nt: TGTGCCACCAGCAGCATGCGGTACAATGAGCAGTTCTTC
abundance: NA
j_gene: TRBJ2-1
d_gene: NA
v_gene: TRBV15

CDR3aa: CASSQPNSPLHF
CDR3nt: TGTGCCAGTAGCCAGCCGAATTCACCCCTCCACTTT
abundance: NA
j_gene: TRBJ1-6
d_gene: NA
v_gene: TRBV19

CDR3aa: CASSHDRVEQFF
CDR3nt: TGTGCCAGCAGCCACGACAGGGTGGAGCAGTTCTTC
abundance: few
j_gene: TRBJ2-1
d_gene: TRBD1
v_gene: TRBV7-3

CDR3aa: CASSLGRGQSPLHF
CDR3nt: TGTGCCAGCAGCTTGGGACGGGGCCAATCACCCCTCCACTTT
abundance: few
j_gene: TRBJ1-6
d_gene: NA
v_gene: TRBV7-9

CDR3aa: CASSGQGRQPQHF
CDR3nt: TGTGCCAGCAGTGGGCAGGGACGTCAGCCCCAGCATTTT
abundance: NA
j_gene: TRBJ1-5
d_gene: NA
v_gene: TRBV6-1

CDR3aa: CASSLEGQGLDTQYF
CDR3nt: TGCGCCAGCAGCTTAGAAGGACAGGGATTAGATACGCAGTATTTT
abundance: many
j_gene: TRBJ2-3
d_gene: TRBD1
v_gene: TRBV5-1

CDR3aa: CASSRGTSGSYNEQFF
CDR3nt: TGTGCCAGCAGCAGGGGGACTAGCGGGAGCTACAATGAGCAGTTCTTC
abundance: NA
j_gene: TRBJ2-1
d_gene: TRBD2
v_gene: TRBV5-4

CDR3aa: CASSAGNTGELFF
CDR3nt: TGTGCCAGCAGTGCCGGAAACACCGGGGAGCTGTTTTTT
abundance: few
j_gene: TRBJ2-2
d_gene: NA
v_gene: TRBV2

CDR3aa: CASSFRENTEAFF
CDR3nt: TGTGCCAGCAGCTTCCGGGAGAACACTGAAGCTTTCTTT
abundance: many
j_gene: TRBJ1-1
d_gene: NA
v_gene: TRBV11-2

CDR3aa: CASIILATSGYNEQFF
CDR3nt: TGTGCCAGTATTATTTTGGCGACTAGCGGATACAATGAGCAGTTCTTC
abundance: NA
j_gene: TRBJ2-1
d_gene: TRBD2
v_gene: TRBV19

CDR3aa: CATSDLLLREYNEQFF
CDR3nt: TGTGCCACCAGTGATTTGTTGTTGCGGGAATACAATGAGCAGTTCTTC
abundance: few
j_gene: TRBJ2-1
d_gene: NA
v_gene: TRBV24-1

CDR3aa: CASSYFSGGGETQYF
CDR3nt: TGTGCCAGCAGTTACTTTAGCGGAGGAGGGGAGACCCAGTACTTC
abundance: NA
j_gene: TRBJ2-5
d_gene: NA
v_gene: TRBV6-5